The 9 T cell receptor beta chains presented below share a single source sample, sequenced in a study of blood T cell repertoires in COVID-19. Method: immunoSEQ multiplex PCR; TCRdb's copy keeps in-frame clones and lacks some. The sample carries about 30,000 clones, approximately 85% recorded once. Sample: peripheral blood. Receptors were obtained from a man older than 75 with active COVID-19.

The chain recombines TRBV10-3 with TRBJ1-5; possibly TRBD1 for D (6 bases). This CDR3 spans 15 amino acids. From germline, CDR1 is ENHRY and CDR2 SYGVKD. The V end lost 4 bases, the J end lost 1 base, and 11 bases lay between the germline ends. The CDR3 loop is CAISATGQSNQPQHF. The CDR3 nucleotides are TGTGCCATCAGTGCGACAGGCCAGAGCAATCAGCCCCAGCATTTT.

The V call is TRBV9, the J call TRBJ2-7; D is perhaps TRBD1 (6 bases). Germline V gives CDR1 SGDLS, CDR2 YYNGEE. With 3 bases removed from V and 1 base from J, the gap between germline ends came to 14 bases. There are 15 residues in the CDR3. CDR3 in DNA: TGTGCCAGCAGCGCCCGAGGGGGTGGGTCCTACGAGCAGTACTTC. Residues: CASSARGGGSYEQYF.

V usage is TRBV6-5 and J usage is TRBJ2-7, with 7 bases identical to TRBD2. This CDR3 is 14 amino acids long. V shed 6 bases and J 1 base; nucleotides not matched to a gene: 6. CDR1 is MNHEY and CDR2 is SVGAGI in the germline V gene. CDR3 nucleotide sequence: TGTGCCAGCAGCCGATCCGGGGGGTCCTACGAGCAGTACTTC. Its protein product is CASSRSGGSYEQYF.

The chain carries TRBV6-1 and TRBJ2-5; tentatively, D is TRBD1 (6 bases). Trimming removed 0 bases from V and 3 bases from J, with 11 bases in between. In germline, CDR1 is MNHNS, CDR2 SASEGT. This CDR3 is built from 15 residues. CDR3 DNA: TGTGCCAGCAGTGAAGCGGTGGCAGGGGAAGAGACCCAGTACTTC. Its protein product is CASSEAVAGEETQYF.

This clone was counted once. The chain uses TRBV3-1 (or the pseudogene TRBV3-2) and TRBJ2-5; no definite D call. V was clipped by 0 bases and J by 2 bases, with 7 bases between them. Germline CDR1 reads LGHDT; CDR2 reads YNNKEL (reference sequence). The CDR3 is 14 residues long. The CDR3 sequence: CASSQDPLQETQYF. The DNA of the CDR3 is TGTGCCAGCAGCCAAGATCCCCTACAAGAGACCCAGTACTTC.

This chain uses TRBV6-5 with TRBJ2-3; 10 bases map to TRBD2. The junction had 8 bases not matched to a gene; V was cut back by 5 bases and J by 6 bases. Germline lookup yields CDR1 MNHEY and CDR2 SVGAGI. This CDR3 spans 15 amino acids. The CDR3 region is CASSSTAGGRDTQYF. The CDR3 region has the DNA TGTGCCAGCAGTAGTACAGCGGGGGGGCGGGATACGCAGTATTTT.

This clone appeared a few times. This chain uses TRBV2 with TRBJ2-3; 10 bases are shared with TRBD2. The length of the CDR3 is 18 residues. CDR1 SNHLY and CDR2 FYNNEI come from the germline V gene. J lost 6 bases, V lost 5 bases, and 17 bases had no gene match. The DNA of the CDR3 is TGTGCCAGCAGTCCCTACCTCTCCCAGCGGGGGGGGCGGGATACGCAGTATTTT. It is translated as CASSPYLSQRGGRDTQYF. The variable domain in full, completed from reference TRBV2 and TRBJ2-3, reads EPEVTQTPSHQVTQMGQEVILRCVPISNHLYFYWYRQILGQKVEFLVSFYNNEISEKSEIFDDQFSVERPDGSNFTLKIRSTKLEDSAMYFCASSPYLSQRGGRDTQYFGPGTRLTVL.

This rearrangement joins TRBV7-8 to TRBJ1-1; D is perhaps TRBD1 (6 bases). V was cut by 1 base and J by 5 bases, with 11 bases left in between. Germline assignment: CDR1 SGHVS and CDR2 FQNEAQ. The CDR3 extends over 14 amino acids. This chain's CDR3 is CASSLDRGGTEAFF. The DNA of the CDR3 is TGTGCCAGCAGCTTAGATAGGGGGGGGACTGAAGCTTTCTTT.

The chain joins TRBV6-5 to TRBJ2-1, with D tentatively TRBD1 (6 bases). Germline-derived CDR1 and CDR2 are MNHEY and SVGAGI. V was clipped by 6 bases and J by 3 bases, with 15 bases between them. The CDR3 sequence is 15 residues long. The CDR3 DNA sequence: TGTGCCAGCAGGGTTGGAAGGGGGAGCTACAATGAGCAGTTCTTC. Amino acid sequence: CASRVGRGSYNEQFF.